Presented here are 7 T cell receptor beta chains from one specimen sequenced in a study of identifying expanded T cells in peripheral blood. This table comes from immunoSEQ multiplex PCR, and its TCRdb copy is limited to in-frame clones, with some not included. The table lists tens of thousands of clones, 88% of them singletons, with about 6% in the top ten. What was sequenced was blood. These receptors all stem from a person between 18 and 75 years old in good health.

This chain joins TRBV5-1 and TRBJ1-1; D is undetermined. The CDR3 spans 14 residues. Trimming took off 4 bases at V and 4 bases at J, with 14 bases between the two ends. The germline V gene encodes CDR1 SGHRS and CDR2 YFSETQ. This chain's CDR3 is CASSAGRQVTEAFF. The CDR3 DNA reads as TGCGCCAGCAGCGCGGGGAGGCAGGTCACTGAAGCTTTCTTT.

The V call is TRBV19, the J call TRBJ2-2; 8 bases map to TRBD2. V lost 5 bases to trimming and J lost 4 bases; unmatched junction nucleotides: 9. Germline V lookup: CDR1 LNHDA, CDR2 SQIVND (reference sequence). The CDR3 is made up of 16 amino acids. The CDR3 spells CASSPPGGGLTGELFF. DNA of the CDR3: TGTGCCAGTAGTCCCCCGGGGGGGGGCCTCACCGGGGAGCTGTTTTTT.

This chain joins TRBV29-1 and TRBJ2-7, with D tentatively TRBD1 (6 bases). Germline-derived CDR1 and CDR2 are SQVTM and ANQGSEA. The CDR3 is 14 residues long. V was clipped by 5 bases and J by 0 bases, with 14 bases between them. The CDR3 spells CSVLRDTFSYEQYF. CDR3 sequence (DNA): TGCAGCGTTCTCCGGGACACCTTCTCCTACGAGCAGTACTTC.

The chain is built from TRBV19 and TRBJ1-1; TRBD1 agrees at 9 bases. Per the germline V gene, CDR1 is LNHDA and CDR2 is SQIVND (reference sequence). The CDR3 covers 17 residues. V trimming: 3 bases; J trimming: 0 bases; junction bases outside the gene matches: 8. CDR3 in amino acids: CASSMVGQGVLNTEAFF. In DNA form, the CDR3 reads TGTGCCAGTAGTATGGTGGGACAGGGCGTTTTGAACACTGAAGCTTTCTTT.

The rearrangement joins TRBV4-2 to TRBJ1-5; possibly TRBD1 for D (6 bases). CDR1 and CDR2 (germline): LGHNA, YNFKEQ. Trimming took off 0 bases at V and 5 bases at J, with 14 bases between the two ends. This CDR3 comprises 16 residues. CDR3 sequence: CASSQDRRGSHQPQHF. The CDR3 nucleotides read TGTGCCAGCAGCCAAGATCGAAGGGGGAGCCATCAGCCCCAGCATTTT.

The chain combines TRBV7-9 with TRBJ2-2, with D perhaps assigned TRBD1 or TRBD2 (5 bases each). The germline CDR1 and CDR2 sequences are SEHNR and FQNEAQ (reference sequence). This CDR3 contains 18 residues. V was trimmed by 0 bases and J by 7 bases, leaving 21 bases between them. CDR3 residues: CASSLARGESFGIGELFF. The CDR3 nucleotides read TGTGCCAGCAGCTTAGCGCGAGGGGAGTCGTTTGGTATCGGGGAGCTGTTTTTT.

The chain has TRBV2 and TRBJ2-4, with D unresolved. This CDR3 spans 12 amino acids. With 6 bases removed from V and 7 bases from J, the gap between germline ends came to 10 bases. CDR1 is SNHLY and CDR2 is FYNNEI in the germline V gene. The CDR3 region has the DNA TGTGCCAGCAGCGAGAGATTCAACATTCAGTACTTC. Protein: CASSERFNIQYF.